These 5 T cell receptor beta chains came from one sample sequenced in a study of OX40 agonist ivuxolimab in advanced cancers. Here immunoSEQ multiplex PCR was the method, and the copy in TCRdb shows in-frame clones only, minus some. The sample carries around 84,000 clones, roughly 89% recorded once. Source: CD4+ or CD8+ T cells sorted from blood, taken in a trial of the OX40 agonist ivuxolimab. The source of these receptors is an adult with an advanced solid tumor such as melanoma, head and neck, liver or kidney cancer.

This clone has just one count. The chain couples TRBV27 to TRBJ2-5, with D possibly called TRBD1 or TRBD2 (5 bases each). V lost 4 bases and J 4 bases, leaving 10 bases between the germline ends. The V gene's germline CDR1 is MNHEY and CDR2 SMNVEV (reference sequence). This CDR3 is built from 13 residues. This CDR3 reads CASSSTRGETQYF. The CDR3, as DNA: TGTGCCAGCAGTTCTACGAGGGGAGAGACCCAGTACTTC.

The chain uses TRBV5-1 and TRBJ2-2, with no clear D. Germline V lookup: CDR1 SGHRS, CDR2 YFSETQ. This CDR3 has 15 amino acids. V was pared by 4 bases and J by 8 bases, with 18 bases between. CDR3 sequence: CASSTESSGWGELFF. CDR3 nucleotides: TGCGCCAGCAGCACCGAATCATCCGGTTGGGGGGAGCTGTTTTTT. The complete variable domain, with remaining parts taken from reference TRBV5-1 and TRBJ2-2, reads KAGVTQTPRYLIKTRGQQVTLSCSPISGHRSVSWYQQTPGQGLQFLFEYFSETQRNKGNFPGRFSGRQFSNSRSEMNVSTLELGDSALYLCASSTESSGWGELFFGEGSRLTVL.

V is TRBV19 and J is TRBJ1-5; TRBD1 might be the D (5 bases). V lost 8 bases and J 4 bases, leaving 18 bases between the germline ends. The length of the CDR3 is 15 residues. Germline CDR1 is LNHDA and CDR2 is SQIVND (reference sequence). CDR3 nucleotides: TGTGCCAGTTCTGACAGTCAAAGGCAAAATCAGCCCCAGCATTTT. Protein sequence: CASSDSQRQNQPQHF.

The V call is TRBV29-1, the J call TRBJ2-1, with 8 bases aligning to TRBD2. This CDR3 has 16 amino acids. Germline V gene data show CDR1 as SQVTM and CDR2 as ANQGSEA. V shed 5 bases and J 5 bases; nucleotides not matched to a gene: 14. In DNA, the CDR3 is TGCAGCGTTTCGGCTCGGGGGGGTTTCCTAAACAATGAGCAGTTCTTC. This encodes CSVSARGGFLNNEQFF.

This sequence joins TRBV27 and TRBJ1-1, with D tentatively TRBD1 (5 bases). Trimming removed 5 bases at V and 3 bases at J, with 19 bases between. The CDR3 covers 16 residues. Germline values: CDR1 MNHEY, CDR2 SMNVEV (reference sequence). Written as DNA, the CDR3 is TGTGCCAGCAGTCCTTCCCTCGGGGGTCGGTACACTGAAGCTTTCTTT. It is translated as CASSPSLGGRYTEAFF.